These 9 T cell receptor beta chains originate from one sample sequenced in a study of blood T cell repertoires in COVID-19 (TCRdb year 2020). The library came from the immunoSEQ multiplex PCR assay. Held by TCRdb, this immuneACCESS table contains in-frame sequences only and omits some clones. Under half of the omission traces to an unresolved V gene where checked; the cause of the rest is unknown. For this sample the table gives approximately 500,000 clones, of which 89% were detected only once. Approximately 0.9% of the sample is in the top ten clones. Input material: peripheral blood. These receptors originate from a man aged 18 to 29 with COVID-19, enrolled during active disease.

V usage is TRBV3-1 (or the pseudogene TRBV3-2) and J usage is TRBJ1-1, with D unclear. With 5 bases removed from V and 9 bases from J, the gap between germline ends came to 10 bases. The germline gives CDR1 LGHDT, CDR2 YNNKEL (reference sequence). This CDR3 spans 11 amino acids. The CDR3 protein is CASSSHTQAFF. The CDR3 DNA reads as TGTGCCAGCAGCTCACATACCCAAGCTTTCTTT.

The chain uses TRBV4-2 and TRBJ2-7; 8 nucleotides match TRBD2. The CDR3 has 15 amino acids. J gave up 5 bases and V 1 base, and 7 bases lay outside the gene matches. The germline gives CDR1 LGHNA, CDR2 YNFKEQ. The CDR3 DNA is TGTGCCAGCAGCCAAGGTCAGCGGGAGTTGGACGAGCAGTACTTC. This encodes CASSQGQRELDEQYF.

The chain recombines TRBV5-1 with TRBJ2-4; 8 nucleotides agree with TRBD1. The CDR3 spans 12 residues. The V segment lost 10 bases and the J segment 3 bases; nucleotides outside the gene matches: 3. CDR1 is SGHRS and CDR2 is YFSETQ in the germline V gene. CDR3: CAGGQGKNIQYF. As DNA, the CDR3 is TGCGCCGGCGGACAGGGCAAAAACATTCAGTACTTC.

The chain carries TRBV28 and TRBJ2-5, with 11 positions matching TRBD2. V shed 6 bases and J 4 bases; nucleotides not matched to a gene: 10. CDR3 size: 16 residues. The germline CDR1 and CDR2 sequences are MDHEN and SYDVKM. The CDR3, as DNA: TGTGCCAGCAGCCCCCTATCAGGACTAGCGGGAGAGACCCAGTACTTC. As protein: CASSPLSGLAGETQYF.

The chain combines TRBV9 with TRBJ2-3; D is possibly TRBD2 (5 bases). The V end was cut by 4 bases, the J end by 0 bases, with 15 bases between. The V gene's germline CDR1 is SGDLS and CDR2 YYNGEE. This CDR3 contains 16 residues. The CDR3 region has the DNA TGTGCCAGCAGCCCGGGGTTGCAATTGAGCACAGATACGCAGTATTTT. Encoded protein: CASSPGLQLSTDTQYF. Filled out from reference TRBV9 and TRBJ2-3, the complete variable domain reads DSGVTQTPKHLITATGQRVTLRCSPRSGDLSVYWYQQSLDQGLQFLIQYYNGEERAKGNILERFSAQQFPDLHSELNLSSLELGDSALYFCASSPGLQLSTDTQYFGPGTRLTVL.

The chain carries TRBV5-4 and TRBJ1-1; 10 nucleotides match TRBD1. The CDR3 spans 16 residues. V lost 3 bases, J lost 3 bases, and 8 bases stayed unmatched. CDR1 is SGHNT and CDR2 is YYREEE in the germline V gene (reference sequence). CDR3 region: CASSSYSGTGDTEAFF. The CDR3 nucleotides are TGTGCCAGCAGCTCGTACTCCGGGACAGGGGACACTGAAGCTTTCTTT.

The chain uses TRBV27 and TRBJ2-7; TRBD2 matches 7 bases. Trimming took 6 bases from V and 3 from J; bases not matched to a gene: 11. CDR1 is MNHEY and CDR2 is SMNVEV in the germline V gene (reference sequence). The CDR3 has 15 residues. CDR3 nucleotides: TGTGCCAGCAGCCGTACAGCGGGGCCGGGCTACGAGCAGTACTTC. It codes for CASSRTAGPGYEQYF.

The CDR3: CASSEEGAWSNQPQHF. CDR3 bases: TGTGCCAGCAGTGAAGAGGGGGCATGGAGCAATCAGCCCCAGCATTTT. The chain combines TRBV6-1 with TRBJ1-5; TRBD1 aligns across 7 bases. Trimming took 1 base from V and 1 from J; bases not matched to a gene: 4. CDR1 and CDR2 from the germline V gene are MNHNS and SASEGT. The CDR3 is 16 amino acids.

This chain connects TRBV6-6 to TRBJ2-1, with a possible D match to TRBD2 (7 bases). Germline CDR1 is MNHNY and CDR2 is SVGAGI (reference sequence). V was clipped by 0 bases and J by 2 bases, with 8 bases between them. This CDR3 is built from 15 residues. The CDR3 protein is CASSYSGGAYNEQFF. The DNA for the CDR3 is TGTGCCAGCAGTTACTCAGGGGGGGCCTACAATGAGCAGTTCTTC.